This TCR beta chain is drawn from a study of control samples from healthy donors and cancer patients. The germline gives CDR1 LNHNV, CDR2 YYDKDF (reference sequence). The J segment lost 7 bases and the V segment lost 0 bases, leaving 4 bases of the junction unmatched. This CDR3 has 15 residues. Only in-frame clones appear in the TCRdb table, and some are missing; sequencing was by immunoSEQ multiplex PCR. The sample shows 120,000 or so clones, approximately 89% of them seen only once. The sequencing input was blood. The sequence was obtained from a woman between 18 and 29 years old in good health. V is TRBV15 and J is TRBJ1-4; 8 bases line up with TRBD1. In nucleotides, the CDR3 is TGTGCCACCAGCAGAGAGTATGGGACAGGTGAAAAACTGTTTTTT. Translation: CATSREYGTGEKLFF.